Listed below are T cell receptor beta chains from one sample, sequenced in a study of shared clonotypes between healthy human individuals. Produced via immunoSEQ multiplex PCR; TCRdb's table is partial and in-frame only. Of about 490,000 clones listed, less than 80% are singletons. Sequences were obtained from PBMCs. The receptors come from a woman aged 40 to 55 in good health. Some clones in this sample may be carry-over from other donors' samples. Each CDR3 is given without its conserved first and last residue. Size tells how often a clone was seen (once, few, many) or the class of an expanded clone, and some rows leave it out.

>TRBV7-3|13|TRBJ2-5|-
ASSQGTSRLETQY
>TRBV5-4|12|TRBJ2-1|-
ASSWGRGSNEQF
>TRBV7-3|13|TRBJ1-4|-
ASTPGLTGPEKLF
>TRBV4-2|14|TRBJ2-2|-
ASSQDAGLVHGELF
>TRBV4-3|13|TRBJ1-4|-
ASSQRRDRGEKLF
>TRBV6-1|13|TRBJ1-3|-
ASSDGQGTGNTIY
>TRBV19|11|TRBJ2-7|-
ATGGGQYHEQY
>TRBV7-9|10|TRBJ1-2|-
ASSFDLYGYT
>TRBV30|10|TRBJ2-7|-
AWSRDLYEQY
>TRBV11-3|11|TRBJ1-1|-
ASSFSGNTEAF
>TRBV5-6|17|TRBJ1-3|few
ASSLRWTLPSESGNTIY
>TRBV19|12|TRBJ2-7|-
ASSQREGLNEQY
>TRBV6-1|13|TRBJ2-2|-
ASSDKRLNTGELF
>TRBV10-1|10|TRBJ2-2|-
ASRWNTGELF
>TRBV9|14|TRBJ2-1|-
ASSVGVDGSIYEQF
>TRBV6-5|11|TRBJ2-5|-
ASRQGAYETQY
>TRBV28|10|TRBJ1-3|-
ASGLAGNTIY
>TRBV5-1|12|TRBJ1-4|-
ASSTGQGVEKLF
>TRBV10-2|14|TRBJ1-5|-
ASSGGSRGADQPQH
>TRBV19|12|TRBJ1-2|-
ASSTRQAPYGYT
>TRBV7-2|13|TRBJ2-7|-
ASSLRPQGSYEQY
>TRBV4-3|15|TRBJ2-7|-
ASSQAGARRDSYEQY
>TRBV29-1|11|TRBJ1-1|-
SVEGSTNTEAF
>TRBV28|13|TRBJ2-2|-
ASNPDNTGTGELF
>TRBV30|9|TRBJ1-2|once
AWSVPGGYT
>TRBV20-1|9|TRBJ2-3|-
SATFGDTQY